This TCR beta chain was profiled in a study of identical twins. Study outcomes and limitations: The models gave estimates that fell short of the out-of-frame TCR alpha sharing seen in monozygotic twins.

TCRdb re-called the 5' RACE reads through MiXCR, storing one row per CDR3 protein. The table has over 200,000 distinct CDR3 sequences, around 9.6% seen once. Concerning this clonotype: The antigen is unknown.

V dropped 6 bases and J dropped 8 bases, with 17 bases sitting between them. Germline assignment: CDR1 SEHNR and CDR2 FQNEAQ (reference sequence). This CDR3 spans 14 amino acids. Sequencing was carried out using memory (CD45RO+) T cells sorted from blood. The chain links TRBV7-9 to TRBJ2-1, with unresolved D. This TCR was sampled from a woman under 30 in good health. CDR3 loop: CASRQESGLDEQFF. The CDR3 DNA is TGTGCCAGCAGGCAGGAGTCGGGTCTCGATGAGCAGTTCTTC. The full variable domain, with the rest looked up from reference TRBV7-9 and TRBJ2-1, is DTGVSQNPRHKITKRGQNVTFRCDPISEHNRLYWYRQTLGQGPEFLTYFQNEAQLEKSRLLSDRFSAERPKGSFSTLEIQRTEQGDSAMYLCASRQESGLDEQFFGPGTRLTVL.